The clone carrying this T cell receptor beta chain was detected ten times or more. This record belongs to a study of molecular identifiers for immune sequencing clone quantification. The CDR3 runs 15 residues. Between the trimmed V and J ends, which lost 3 bases and 3 bases, there was a span of 14 bases. The germline V gene encodes CDR1 LGHNA and CDR2 YSLEER. TCRdb reprocessed the PCR reads via MiXCR and lists one record per CDR3 protein. Of about 97,000 distinct CDR3 sequences listed, roughly 24% are singletons. Source material: naive CD8+ T cells from blood, with Jurkat cell RNA spiked in. Noted subset: FACS-sorted CD8+CD4-CCR7+CD45RA+ naive T cells. This sequence joins TRBV4-3 and TRBJ1-1, with D unresolved. The TCR comes from a human donor in good health. Some libraries in this study had Jurkat cell RNA spiked in. The CDR3 loop is CASSQRTFGDTEAFF. In nucleotides, the CDR3 is TGCGCCAGCAGCCAGCGCACCTTCGGGGACACTGAAGCTTTCTTT.